The 23 T cell receptor beta chains below were found in one sample sequenced in a study of shared clonotypes between healthy human individuals. Assay: immunoSEQ multiplex PCR; the TCRdb copy retains only in-frame clones and omits some. Among over 1.4 million clones, roughly 96% were seen once, and the ten largest hold approximately 1%. Source material: naive CD4+ T cells sorted from blood. The subset here: CD45RA+ positively selected. The receptors shown here come from a man aged 25 to 40 in good health.

The chain links TRBV7-9 to TRBJ1-5, with D hard to call. The V end was cut by 2 bases, the J end by 4 bases, with 12 bases between. Germline assignment: CDR1 SEHNR and CDR2 FQNEAQ (reference sequence). The CDR3 loop spans 15 amino acids. CDR3 DNA: TGTGCCAGCAGCTTATATGAGGGCACTAATCAGCCCCAGCATTTT. This gives the protein CASSLYEGTNQPQHF.

V is TRBV18 and J is TRBJ2-1; TRBD2 aligns across 10 bases. V was clipped by 3 bases and J by 8 bases; unmatched bases: 10. This CDR3 comprises 16 residues. CDR1 is KGHSH and CDR2 is LQKENI in the germline V gene. In DNA, the CDR3 is TGTGCCAGCTCACCCTTTCTAGCGGGAGACGGGGATGAGCAGTTCTTC. Translated, it gives CASSPFLAGDGDEQFF.

J is TRBJ2-2 and V is TRBV11-3; D gene unclear. This CDR3 is built from 13 residues. The germline CDR1 and CDR2 sequences are SGHNT and YENEEA. The germline V and J ends were trimmed by 3 bases and 0 bases, with 2 bases remaining between them. The DNA for the CDR3 is TGTGCCAGCAGCTTCACGAACACCGGGGAGCTGTTTTTT. Translation gives CASSFTNTGELFF. The full variable domain, rest sourced from reference TRBV11-3 and TRBJ2-2, is EAGVVQSPRYKIIEKKQPVAFWCNPISGHNTLYWYLQNLGQGPELLIRYENEEAVDDSQLPKDRFSAERLKGVDSTLKIQPAELGDSAVYLCASSFTNTGELFFGEGSRLTVL.

The chain carries TRBV7-2 and TRBJ1-5, with 8 bases fitting TRBD1. The germline gives CDR1 SGHTA, CDR2 FQGNSA. V trimming: 1 base; J trimming: 6 bases; junction bases outside the gene matches: 5. The CDR3 consists of 15 residues. The CDR3 region is CASSLGGTGLQPQHF. The CDR3 DNA sequence: TGTGCCAGCAGCTTAGGGGGGACAGGCCTTCAGCCCCAGCATTTT.

Of note for this clone: The sample has other DNA sequences that encode this CDR3 too. This CDR3 reads CASSSGTRNEQFF. For the CDR3, the DNA is TGCGCCAGCAGCTCCGGGACTAGAAATGAGCAGTTCTTC. The V gene is TRBV5-1, the J gene TRBJ2-1, with 8 bases aligning to TRBD2. This CDR3 has 13 amino acids. The V gene's germline CDR1 is SGHRS and CDR2 YFSETQ. Germline trimming cut 3 bases from V and 7 bases from J; bases unmatched to any gene: 3.

The gene calls are TRBV4-2 and TRBJ2-2, with D hard to call. Germline-derived CDR1 and CDR2 are LGHNA and YNFKEQ. V was shortened by 0 bases and J by 4 bases, with 12 bases between the two germline ends. The CDR3 has 16 residues. The CDR3 region is CASSQDPRRPTGELFF. For the CDR3, the DNA is TGTGCCAGCAGCCAAGACCCACGCAGGCCCACCGGGGAGCTGTTTTTT.

The chain has TRBV4-1 and TRBJ1-4, with 7 bases lining up with TRBD1. Germline CDR1 MGHRA, CDR2 YSYEKL. The length of the CDR3 is 15 residues. The junction had 8 bases not matched to a gene; V was cut back by 3 bases and J by 7 bases. DNA for the CDR3: TGCGCCAGCAGCCAGGACCAGGGGGTGGGTGAAAAACTGTTTTTT. This codes for CASSQDQGVGEKLFF.

The J gene is TRBJ2-1, the V gene TRBV5-1; D uncertain. The V end lost 4 bases, the J end lost 0 bases, and 14 bases lay between the germline ends. Germline values: CDR1 SGHRS, CDR2 YFSETQ. The CDR3 loop spans 16 amino acids. The CDR3 coding sequence is TGCGCCAGCAGCCCTTCGGCGGAGAGCTCCTACAATGAGCAGTTCTTC. It translates to CASSPSAESSYNEQFF.

This chain links TRBV2 with TRBJ1-4; TRBD1 is a possible D gene (5 bases). Germline lookup yields CDR1 SNHLY and CDR2 FYNNEI. The CDR3 covers 14 residues. The V end was cut by 4 bases, the J end by 0 bases, with 6 bases between. CDR3 in DNA: TGTGCCAGCAGTGGACAGTCAACTAATGAAAAACTGTTTTTT. It specifies CASSGQSTNEKLFF.

As concerns this clone: This sample includes further DNA sequences coding for the same CDR3. The chain employs TRBV7-9 and TRBJ2-1, with 11 bases fitting TRBD2. Germline V lookup: CDR1 SEHNR, CDR2 FQNEAQ (reference sequence). The V gene end was trimmed by 5 bases and the J gene end by 3 bases; junction bases not matched to a gene: 3. The CDR3 consists of 15 residues. The CDR3 region is CASSPLAGGYNEQFF. CDR3 sequence (DNA): TGTGCCAGCAGCCCCCTAGCGGGAGGCTACAATGAGCAGTTCTTC.

The chain is built from TRBV5-1 and TRBJ1-1; 9 nucleotides match TRBD1. The CDR3 covers 15 residues. The J segment lost 10 bases and the V segment lost 2 bases, leaving 12 bases of the junction unmatched. The germline V gene has CDR1 SGHRS and CDR2 YFSETQ. DNA for the CDR3: TGCGCCAGCAGCTTTGGTATTGGGACAGGGCGCGTAGCTTTCTTT. Translated: CASSFGIGTGRVAFF.

The chain has TRBV9 and TRBJ2-1, with 12 bases fitting TRBD2. J gave up 6 bases and V 1 base, and 5 bases lay outside the gene matches. The CDR3 length is 16 residues. From germline, CDR1 is SGDLS and CDR2 YYNGEE. The CDR3 here is CASSVLTSGGFNEQFF. The CDR3 DNA reads TGTGCCAGCAGCGTATTGACTAGCGGGGGCTTCAATGAGCAGTTCTTC.

This clone was seen once. A read error may account for a junction end that differs from germline. This sequence joins TRBV30 and TRBJ1-4; 9 bases are shared with TRBD1. The CDR3 runs 11 residues. Germline assignment: CDR1 GTSNPN and CDR2 SVGIG (reference sequence). The CDR3 DNA reads as TGTGCCTGGAGACCCGGGACAGGGTTTGTTTTT. Translation: CAWRPGTGFVF.

The J gene is TRBJ1-2, the V gene TRBV30; 8 bases are shared with TRBD1. Trimming cost V 2 bases and J 8 bases; bases outside gene matches: 7. This CDR3 has 13 residues. Germline V CDR1 and CDR2: GTSNPN, SVGIG (reference sequence). CDR3 region: CAWSIGTGIGYTF. As DNA, the CDR3 is TGTGCCTGGAGTATCGGGACAGGAATAGGCTACACCTTC.

This chain links TRBV18 with TRBJ2-3; 13 nucleotides line up with TRBD2. V shed 0 bases and J 3 bases; nucleotides not matched to a gene: 0. CDR3 length: 16 amino acids. Per the germline V gene, CDR1 is KGHSH and CDR2 is LQKENI. In nucleotides, the CDR3 is TGTGCCAGCTCACCACCGACTAGCGGGAGGACAGATACGCAGTATTTT. As protein: CASSPPTSGRTDTQYF.

Concerning this clone itself: One end of the junction varies from germline; a read error may be responsible. This rearrangement joins TRBV13 to TRBJ2-7, with 12 bases identical to TRBD2. The CDR3 spans 15 residues. In germline, CDR1 is PRHDT, CDR2 FYEKMQ (reference sequence). The CDR3 sequence: CASSFLAGGKYDQYF. The CDR3 DNA reads as TGTGCCAGCAGCTTCCTAGCGGGAGGGAAGTACGACCAGTACTTC.

The chain recombines TRBV5-1 with TRBJ2-3, with 7 nucleotides matching TRBD1. Germline V gene lookup returns CDR1 SGHRS and CDR2 YFSETQ. The CDR3 consists of 19 residues. V lost 4 bases, J lost 0 bases, and 17 bases stayed unmatched. Here the CDR3 reads CASSRTVIPGQTSTDTQYF. As DNA, the CDR3 is TGCGCCAGCAGCCGAACAGTAATTCCGGGACAGACTAGCACAGATACGCAGTATTTT. Supplemented by reference TRBV5-1 and TRBJ2-3, the full variable domain reads KAGVTQTPRYLIKTRGQQVTLSCSPISGHRSVSWYQQTPGQGLQFLFEYFSETQRNKGNFPGRFSGRQFSNSRSEMNVSTLELGDSALYLCASSRTVIPGQTSTDTQYFGPGTRLTVL.

This clone was detected only a few times. The gene calls are TRBV28 and TRBJ2-7; possible D gene TRBD1, 5 bases. Per the germline V gene, CDR1 is MDHEN and CDR2 is SYDVKM. The V gene lost 6 bases and the J gene lost 6 bases, with 9 bases spanning the gap. This CDR3 comprises 11 residues. CDR3 in amino acids: CASRLRGEQYF. CDR3 nucleotides: TGTGCCAGCAGACTAAGGGGCGAGCAGTACTTC.

The table lists this clone with a count of one. At one of its ends the junction is not consistent with the germline gene, which may arise from a read error. CDR3 region: CASRVAGGSHEQYF. The CDR3, as DNA: TGTGCCAGCAGAGTAGCGGGAGGCTCCCACGAGCAGTACTTC. This chain connects TRBV6-5 to TRBJ2-7, with 10 bases fitting TRBD2. The CDR3 is 14 residues long. Germline V gives CDR1 MNHEY, CDR2 SVGAGI.

This sequence joins TRBV11-3 and TRBJ2-3; possibly TRBD2 for D (6 bases). Germline V lookup: CDR1 SGHNT, CDR2 YENEEA. The CDR3 has 16 residues. The V end lost 5 bases, the J end lost 2 bases, and 17 bases lay between the germline ends. The CDR3 region is CASSLRLGGTTDTQYF. Here the CDR3 DNA reads TGTGCCAGCAGCCTACGCCTCGGGGGTACCACAGATACGCAGTATTTT. Combining the CDR3 with reference TRBV11-3 and TRBJ2-3 gives the whole variable domain EAGVVQSPRYKIIEKKQPVAFWCNPISGHNTLYWYLQNLGQGPELLIRYENEEAVDDSQLPKDRFSAERLKGVDSTLKIQPAELGDSAVYLCASSLRLGGTTDTQYFGPGTRLTVL.

This clone was detected once. The gene calls are TRBV25-1 and TRBJ1-2, with D maybe TRBD1 (6 bases). Deletions cut 6 bases from V and 4 bases from J, with 15 bases between. This CDR3 is built from 14 residues. The V gene's germline CDR1 is MGHDK and CDR2 SYGVNS. DNA for the CDR3: TGTGCCAGCAGCTCACAGGGAGGTGTCTATGGCTACACCTTC. Translated: CASSSQGGVYGYTF.

Only one count was recorded for this clone. The genes are TRBV2 and TRBJ2-2; 9 bases are shared with TRBD1. Germline trimming cut 7 bases from V and 6 bases from J; bases unmatched to any gene: 9. The CDR3 length is 15 residues. Germline loops: CDR1 SNHLY, CDR2 FYNNEI. DNA of the CDR3: TGTGCCAGCATCTTGGACAGGGGTGCCGCCGGGGAGCTGTTTTTT. It is translated as CASILDRGAAGELFF.

V is TRBV28 and J is TRBJ1-2; D is unresolved. Germline CDR1 MDHEN, CDR2 SYDVKM. V was pared by 3 bases and J by 0 bases, with 2 bases between. This CDR3 has 12 amino acids. CDR3 loop: CASSFPNYGYTF. The CDR3 bases are TGTGCCAGCAGTTTTCCTAACTATGGCTACACCTTC.